This entry lists 16 T cell receptor beta chains sequenced from one sample in a study of blood T cell repertoires in COVID-19. Only in-frame clones appear in the TCRdb table, and some are missing; sequencing was by immunoSEQ multiplex PCR. The sample shows around 94,000 clones, around 85% of them seen only once. Sequencing was carried out using peripheral blood. These TCRs come from a man aged 50-60 years with acute or convalescent COVID-19.

A single count supports this clone. The V and J genes are TRBV27 and TRBJ2-3, with no clear D. Germline V gene lookup returns CDR1 MNHEY and CDR2 SMNVEV (reference sequence). V lost 5 bases, J lost 2 bases, and 11 bases lay in between. The CDR3 runs to 14 residues. CDR3 region: CASSLRTPTDTQYF. The CDR3 DNA follows: TGTGCCAGCAGTCTCCGAACACCCACAGATACGCAGTATTTT.

The V gene is TRBV24-1, the J gene TRBJ2-1; the match to TRBD2 covers 9 bases. Germline trimming cut 4 bases from V and 9 bases from J; bases unmatched to any gene: 12. Germline CDR1 is KGHDR and CDR2 is SFDVKD. The CDR3 runs to 16 residues. In DNA form, the CDR3 reads TGTGCCACCAGTGAGCAGCGGGAGGATGGTGTGGGTGAGCAGTTCTTC. This codes for CATSEQREDGVGEQFF.

This chain uses TRBV9 with TRBJ2-7, with 10 bases matching TRBD2. With V trimmed by 4 bases and J by 2 bases, 12 bases remained unmatched. The CDR3 totals 17 residues. Looked up from germline, CDR1 is SGDLS and CDR2 is YYNGEE. Written as DNA, the CDR3 is TGTGCCAGCAGCAAAGACTCCGGGACTAGCGCTACCTACGAGCAGTACTTC. Translated, it gives CASSKDSGTSATYEQYF.

The rearrangement links TRBV29-1 to TRBJ2-2; TRBD2 matches 8 bases. The CDR3 is 14 amino acids. Per the germline V gene, CDR1 is SQVTM and CDR2 is ANQGSEA. V gave up 5 bases and J gave up 5 bases; unmatched junction bases: 7. In DNA form, the CDR3 reads TGCAGCGTTCTTCGGGGGGGTGTTACCGGGGAGCTGTTTTTT. This gives the protein CSVLRGGVTGELFF.

This clone was seen only once. J is TRBJ1-5 and V is TRBV28, with TRBD1 identical over 8 bases. The length of the CDR3 is 15 residues. CDR1 and CDR2 (germline): MDHEN, SYDVKM. V lost 4 bases, J lost 0 bases, and 2 bases stayed unmatched. As DNA, the CDR3 is TGTGCCAGCAGTTCGACAGGGGATAGCAATCAGCCCCAGCATTTT. Translation gives CASSSTGDSNQPQHF. Full variable domain (missing parts from reference TRBV28 and TRBJ1-5): DVKVTQSSRYLVKRTGEKVFLECVQDMDHENMFWYRQDPGLGLRLIYFSYDVKMKEKGDIPEGYSVSREKKERFSLILESASTNQTSMYLCASSSTGDSNQPQHFGDGTRLSIL.

This sequence joins TRBV18 and TRBJ1-6; possibly TRBD1 for D (6 bases). Trimming shortened V by 2 bases and J by 9 bases, and 14 bases separated the two germline ends. This CDR3 comprises 15 residues. In germline, CDR1 is KGHSH, CDR2 LQKENI. CDR3 nucleotide sequence: TGTGCCAGCTCACCAACGCAGGGGTTTGGTTCACCCCTCCACTTT. Protein product: CASSPTQGFGSPLHF.

J is TRBJ1-1 and V is TRBV4-1; a possible D gene is TRBD1 (6 bases). V shed 0 bases and J shed 3 bases, with 14 bases lying between them. The CDR3 has 16 residues. Germline values: CDR1 MGHRA, CDR2 YSYEKL. CDR3 DNA: TGCGCCAGCAGCCAAGATAGTAGGAAGGGGGACACTGAAGCTTTCTTT. Translating it yields CASSQDSRKGDTEAFF.

This chain joins TRBV28 and TRBJ1-5; no firm D call. Trimming stripped 5 bases from V and 0 bases from J, with 14 bases between. Germline assignment: CDR1 MDHEN and CDR2 SYDVKM. The CDR3 is 16 residues long. CDR3 residues: CASSTQTPYSNQPQHF. In DNA form, the CDR3 reads TGTGCCAGCAGTACGCAGACACCCTATAGCAATCAGCCCCAGCATTTT.

The chain uses TRBV7-9 and TRBJ1-5, with 8 bases lining up with TRBD1. J lost 5 bases, V lost 8 bases, and 14 bases had no gene match. The CDR3 has 16 residues. The germline V gene has CDR1 SEHNR and CDR2 FQNEAQ (reference sequence). This chain's CDR3 is CASVLYRGIADQPQHF. For the CDR3, the DNA is TGTGCCAGCGTTCTTTACAGGGGGATCGCGGATCAGCCCCAGCATTTT. The full variable domain, with the rest looked up from reference TRBV7-9 and TRBJ1-5, is DTGVSQNPRHKITKRGQNVTFRCDPISEHNRLYWYRQTLGQGPEFLTYFQNEAQLEKSRLLSDRFSAERPKGSFSTLEIQRTEQGDSAMYLCASVLYRGIADQPQHFGDGTRLSIL.

The genes are TRBV5-1 and TRBJ1-1; D may be TRBD1 (6 bases). Germline assignment: CDR1 SGHRS and CDR2 YFSETQ. There are 15 residues in the CDR3. V lost 0 bases and J 2 bases, leaving 11 bases between the germline ends. In DNA, the CDR3 is TGCGCCAGCAGCTTGGTGGGGGGGCTTAACACTGAAGCTTTCTTT. Its translation is CASSLVGGLNTEAFF.

This clone has a single count. The genes are TRBV7-2 and TRBJ2-7; unclear D gene. The CDR3 runs to 14 residues. The germline CDR1 and CDR2 sequences are SGHTA and FQGNSA. Trimming shortened V by 0 bases and J by 1 base, and 7 bases separated the two germline ends. CDR3: CASSLAASSYEQYF. CDR3 nucleotide sequence: TGTGCCAGCAGCTTAGCGGCCAGTTCCTACGAGCAGTACTTC. Together with reference TRBV7-2 and TRBJ2-7, the CDR3 gives the full variable domain: GAGVSQSPSNKVTEKGKDVELRCDPISGHTALYWYRQSLGQGLEFLIYFQGNSAPDKSGLPSDRFSAERTGGSVSTLTIQRTQQEDSAVYLCASSLAASSYEQYFGPGTRLTVT.

This clone was recorded once. Here the CDR3 reads CASSVAGQGQGYGYTF. The DNA for the CDR3 is TGTGCCAGCAGCGTAGCAGGGCAGGGACAGGGGTATGGCTACACCTTC. V is TRBV9 and J is TRBJ1-2; 10 bases fit TRBD1. The CDR3 is made up of 16 amino acids. V gave up 0 bases and J gave up 5 bases; unmatched junction bases: 7. Germline values: CDR1 SGDLS, CDR2 YYNGEE.

This clone was picked up one time. The chain combines TRBV7-2 with TRBJ2-3; TRBD2 matches at 14 bases. The CDR3 totals 17 residues. Germline V lookup: CDR1 SGHTA, CDR2 FQGNSA. Trimming cost V 0 bases and J 3 bases; bases outside gene matches: 2. In DNA form, the CDR3 reads TGTGCCAGCAGCTTAGCGAGACTAGCGGGGGGGACAGATACGCAGTATTTT. It specifies CASSLARLAGGTDTQYF.

This clone was observed a single time. This chain connects TRBV28 to TRBJ1-5; weak D call: TRBD1 (5 bases). Germline V lookup: CDR1 MDHEN, CDR2 SYDVKM. The CDR3 length is 15 residues. Trimming took off 10 bases at V and 3 bases at J, with 19 bases between the two ends. The CDR3 DNA reads TGTGCCACCCGGGGGGAGGAGACGTTCAATCAGCCCCAGCATTTT. Protein sequence: CATRGEETFNQPQHF.

The rearrangement links TRBV7-9 to TRBJ2-1; D remains ambiguous. Germline CDR1 and CDR2: SEHNR and FQNEAQ (reference sequence). The ends were cut back, 5 bases at V and 9 bases at J, with 17 bases in the middle. The CDR3 has 14 amino acids. CDR3 protein: CASSPRPEPTEQFF. The CDR3 bases are TGTGCCAGCAGCCCCCGCCCGGAGCCGACTGAGCAGTTCTTC.

The chain employs TRBV4-1 and TRBJ2-3; TRBD1 matches at 7 bases. The CDR3 has 19 residues. Germline V gene lookup returns CDR1 MGHRA and CDR2 YSYEKL. J gave up 2 bases and V 4 bases, and 18 bases lay outside the gene matches. The CDR3 protein is CASSPSNRGPYRNTDTQYF. Here the CDR3 DNA reads TGCGCCAGCAGCCCTAGCAACAGGGGCCCATACAGAAACACAGATACGCAGTATTTT.